The 14 T cell receptor beta chains in this list originate from one sample, sequenced in a study of CD8 T cells in Susac syndrome. With random hexamers, 0.5 to 1 ug RNA was reverse transcribed. MiXCR, applied by TCRdb to the immunoSEQ multiplex PCR reads, yields one record per CDR3 protein. The profile covers 95,000 to 150,000 distinct CDR3 sequences, with more than 90% appearing a single time and around 0.2% taken by the ten largest. Input material: CD8+ T cells from PBMCs. The receptor source for this set is a human donor with Susac syndrome.

A single count supports this clonotype. The V gene is TRBV7-9, the J gene TRBJ2-1; a weak D match, TRBD1 (6 bases). In germline, CDR1 is SEHNR, CDR2 FQNEAQ (reference sequence). The CDR3 spans 11 residues. V was clipped by 5 bases and J by 9 bases, with 8 bases between them. The CDR3 DNA sequence: TGTGCCAGCAGCCCCAGGGGTGAGCAGTTCTTC. Residues: CASSPRGEQFF.

The chain combines TRBV2 with TRBJ2-3; D possibly uses TRBD1 or TRBD2 (5 bases each). Between the trimmed V and J ends, which lost 5 bases and 5 bases, there was a span of 17 bases. CDR3 size: 15 residues. The germline V gene has CDR1 SNHLY and CDR2 FYNNEI. CDR3 nucleotides: TGTGCCAGCAGTCCCGAGACGGTGGGGGAAGATACGCAGTATTTT. Amino acids: CASSPETVGEDTQYF.

This chain joins TRBV3-1 and TRBJ2-7; 10 nucleotides line up with TRBD2. The germline gives CDR1 LGHDT, CDR2 YNNKEL (reference sequence). This CDR3 is 16 amino acids long. Unmatched junction bases numbered 5, after V lost 1 base and J lost 2 bases. CDR3: CASSQVASGGPYEQYF. The CDR3 coding sequence is TGTGCCAGCAGCCAAGTGGCTAGCGGGGGTCCCTACGAGCAGTACTTC.

This chain links TRBV14 with TRBJ1-1; 7 bases map to TRBD1. The CDR3 has 12 residues. The ends lost 8 bases at V and 4 bases at J; junction bases unmatched: 4. Germline CDR1 is SGHDN and CDR2 is FVKESK. CDR3 bases: TGTGCCAGCGACAGGGCGGGCACTGAAGCTTTCTTT. It specifies CASDRAGTEAFF.

The table lists this clonotype with a count of one. The genes are TRBV13 and TRBJ2-5, with D possibly being TRBD2 (5 bases). V was clipped by 5 bases and J by 4 bases, with 14 bases between them. The CDR3 length is 14 residues. In germline, CDR1 is PRHDT, CDR2 FYEKMQ (reference sequence). The CDR3 coding sequence is TGTGCCAGCAGCACTAAGGACTTACCAGAGACCCAGTACTTC. Translated, it gives CASSTKDLPETQYF.

This sequence joins TRBV4-3 and TRBJ1-4, with 7 bases lining up with TRBD1. The CDR3 runs to 15 residues. V lost 3 bases, J lost 5 bases, and 6 bases stayed unmatched. Germline V CDR1 and CDR2: LGHNA, YSLEER. CDR3 residues: CASSQTGTANEKLFF. As DNA, the CDR3 is TGCGCCAGCAGCCAGACCGGGACAGCGAATGAAAAACTGTTTTTT.

This rearrangement joins TRBV12-3 or TRBV12-4 to TRBJ1-4, with D hard to call. This CDR3 contains 15 residues. V was cut by 5 bases and J by 7 bases, with 17 bases left in between. CDR3 in amino acids: CASSPVGPRSEKLFF. The DNA for the CDR3 is TGTGCCAGCAGTCCTGTCGGGCCTAGGAGTGAAAAACTGTTTTTT.

The chain uses TRBV4-1 and TRBJ2-7, with D perhaps TRBD1 or TRBD2 (6 bases each). The CDR3 loop spans 15 amino acids. CDR1 is MGHRA and CDR2 is YSYEKL in the germline V gene. The V end was cut by 1 base, the J end by 5 bases, with 15 bases between. The CDR3 DNA reads TGCGCCAGCAGCCAAGCGGGCCGGGGGCCCGACGAGCAGTACTTC. The encoded protein is CASSQAGRGPDEQYF.

The gene calls are TRBV30 and TRBJ2-5; 7 bases line up with TRBD1. This CDR3 region has 15 residues. Per the germline V gene, CDR1 is GTSNPN and CDR2 is SVGIG (reference sequence). V shed 5 bases and J 0 bases; nucleotides not matched to a gene: 9. CDR3 coding DNA: TGTGCCTGGTCGAACCGGGACAGCTACCAAGAGACCCAGTACTTC. Its protein is CAWSNRDSYQETQYF.

This clonotype was seen only once. The chain has TRBV2 and TRBJ2-5; TRBD2 aligns across 7 bases. CDR1 and CDR2 (germline): SNHLY, FYNNEI. Losses at the gene ends were 0 bases for V and 5 bases for J; bases not matched to a gene: 3. The CDR3 runs 14 residues. The CDR3 bases are TGTGCCAGCAGTGAAGCGTGGGGGGGGGAGACCCAGTACTTC. This sequence encodes CASSEAWGGETQYF.

The chain employs TRBV9 and TRBJ2-7; D tentatively reads TRBD1 or TRBD2 (5 bases each). Germline V lookup: CDR1 SGDLS, CDR2 YYNGEE. The CDR3 is 12 amino acids. The V gene lost 4 bases and the J gene lost 6 bases, with 11 bases spanning the gap. The CDR3 region has the DNA TGTGCCAGCAGCCCGCAGGGACGCGAGCAGTACTTC. Encoded protein: CASSPQGREQYF.

This clonotype was seen a single time. The genes are TRBV6-5 and TRBJ2-2, with 13 positions matching TRBD2. CDR3 length: 16 residues. V gave up 4 bases and J gave up 4 bases; unmatched junction bases: 3. Germline assignment: CDR1 MNHEY and CDR2 SVGAGI. The chain's CDR3 is CASSFRLAGGTGELFF. DNA for the CDR3: TGTGCCAGCAGTTTTCGACTAGCGGGGGGCACCGGGGAGCTGTTTTTT.

The chain recombines TRBV7-9 with TRBJ2-3; D is perhaps TRBD1 or TRBD2 (5 bases each). Germline V CDR1 and CDR2: SEHNR, FQNEAQ (reference sequence). This CDR3 contains 13 residues. Between the trimmed V and J ends, which lost 8 bases and 0 bases, there was a span of 9 bases. The CDR3 sequence is CASGGSSTDTQYF. The CDR3 DNA reads TGTGCCAGCGGGGGTTCTAGCACAGATACGCAGTATTTT.

J is TRBJ2-3 and V is TRBV6-4, with 10 bases identical to TRBD2. This CDR3 region has 15 residues. CDR1 is MRHNA and CDR2 is SNTAGT in the germline V gene. With V trimmed by 6 bases and J by 4 bases, 7 bases remained unmatched. CDR3 sequence (DNA): TGTGCCAGCAGCTCTAGCGGGAGCAGTTCAGATACGCAGTATTTT. The encoded protein is CASSSSGSSSDTQYF.